The 21 T cell receptor beta chains below all came from one sample that was sequenced in a study of CD8 T cells in ankylosing spondylitis. TCRdb re-called the 5' RACE reads through MiXCR, storing one row per CDR3 protein. This table holds about 150,000 distinct CDR3 sequences, around 45% found once. Sequences were obtained from synovial fluid, either unsorted or a sorted T cell fraction (not recorded which). The receptors were gathered from a male donor with ankylosing spondylitis.

This chain links TRBV7-2 with TRBJ1-4; D possibly corresponds to TRBD1 (6 bases). CDR1 is SGHTA, CDR2 FQGNSA, per germline. This CDR3 spans 15 amino acids. V was pared by 4 bases and J by 6 bases, with 15 bases between. The chain's CDR3 is CASSSRKGGYEKLFF. For the CDR3, the DNA is TGTGCCAGCAGCTCCCGGAAAGGGGGGTATGAAAAACTGTTTTTT.

This clonotype came up a few times. The J gene is TRBJ2-2, the V gene TRBV6-1, with TRBD1 as a possible D gene (5 bases). CDR3 size: 15 residues. V lost 6 bases, J lost 2 bases, and 13 bases lay in between. Germline lookup yields CDR1 MNHNS and CDR2 SASEGT. CDR3 region: CASRDRQLNTGELFF. The CDR3 nucleotides read TGTGCCAGCAGAGACCGACAGTTAAACACCGGGGAGCTGTTTTTT.

This chain uses TRBV20-1 with TRBJ1-1, with D tentatively TRBD1 (5 bases). Trimming pared 5 bases from V and 6 bases from J, leaving 22 bases between. CDR3 length: 15 amino acids. Germline V CDR1 and CDR2: DFQATT, SNEGSKA (reference sequence). The CDR3 sequence: CSASREGHSPPEAFF. For the CDR3, the DNA is TGCAGTGCTTCTCGCGAAGGACATTCCCCCCCTGAAGCTTTCTTT.

The V call is TRBV7-9, the J call TRBJ2-7; the D gene could be TRBD1 or TRBD2 (7 bases each). Germline CDR1 and CDR2: SEHNR and FQNEAQ (reference sequence). The CDR3 totals 15 residues. Deletions cut 6 bases from V and 3 bases from J, with 18 bases between. Written as DNA, the CDR3 is TGTGCCAGCAGTGTGTTGGGAGGGGGCGGCTACGAGCAGTACTTC. This sequence encodes CASSVLGGGGYEQYF.

This clonotype was found a few times. V gene TRBV12-3 or TRBV12-4 combines with J gene TRBJ1-5; no reliable D call. The CDR3 contains 15 residues. V was pared by 5 bases and J by 6 bases, with 17 bases between. As DNA, the CDR3 is TGTGCCAGCAGTCGGGAAAAGATGAGAGGTCAGCCCCAGCATTTT. As protein: CASSREKMRGQPQHF.

The rearrangement uses TRBV4-1 and TRBJ1-6, with D unresolved. This CDR3 region has 18 residues. The V end was cut by 3 bases, the J end by 3 bases, with 18 bases between. Germline V gives CDR1 MGHRA, CDR2 YSYEKL. The CDR3 sequence is CASSHPTPGFNYNSPLHF. CDR3 nucleotides: TGCGCCAGCAGCCACCCGACGCCGGGATTCAACTATAATTCACCCCTCCACTTT.

This sequence joins TRBV5-1 and TRBJ1-3; D uncertain. This CDR3 has 15 amino acids. Germline-derived CDR1 and CDR2 are SGHRS and YFSETQ. V was trimmed by 0 bases and J by 0 bases, leaving 7 bases between them. The CDR3, as DNA: TGCGCCAGCAGCTTGGGGGCCCCCTCTGGAAACACCATATATTTT. Protein product: CASSLGAPSGNTIYF.

This chain uses TRBV20-1 with TRBJ2-1; D gene unclear. Germline assignment: CDR1 DFQATT and CDR2 SNEGSKA (reference sequence). V was pared by 3 bases and J by 5 bases, with 5 bases between. This CDR3 contains 11 residues. The DNA for the CDR3 is TGCAGTGCTAGTACCGACAATGAGCAGTTCTTC. Protein: CSASTDNEQFF.

V is TRBV6-1 and J is TRBJ2-5, with 8 bases aligning to TRBD1. This CDR3 is 13 amino acids long. The germline gives CDR1 MNHNS, CDR2 SASEGT. J was trimmed by 5 bases and V by 7 bases; bases with no gene match: 6. This chain's CDR3 is CASIRTGWETQYF. CDR3 nucleotide sequence: TGTGCCAGCATTCGGACAGGGTGGGAGACCCAGTACTTC.

The chain carries TRBV25-1 and TRBJ1-1, with no clear D. The CDR3 sequence is 14 residues long. Trimming took 5 bases from V and 6 from J, leaving 16 bases between them. Germline V CDR1 and CDR2: MGHDK, SYGVNS. The CDR3 region is CASSPWSYRAEAFF. CDR3 coding DNA: TGTGCCAGCAGTCCCTGGAGCTACCGCGCTGAAGCTTTCTTT.

There are a few counts of this clonotype. V gene TRBV28 combines with J gene TRBJ2-3; possibly TRBD1 for D (6 bases). From germline, CDR1 is MDHEN and CDR2 SYDVKM. The V end was cut by 1 base, the J end by 6 bases, with 14 bases between. CDR3 size: 15 residues. The DNA for the CDR3 is TGTGCCAGCAGTTTATTGCCACAGGGCGCCGATACGCAGTATTTT. This sequence encodes CASSLLPQGADTQYF.

The V call is TRBV20-1, the J call TRBJ2-5; no firm D call. This CDR3 contains 15 residues. Trimming shortened V by 1 base and J by 5 bases, and 17 bases separated the two germline ends. Germline V lookup: CDR1 DFQATT, CDR2 SNEGSKA (reference sequence). The CDR3 sequence is CSARGRFTIRETQYF. The CDR3, as DNA: TGCAGTGCTAGAGGTCGGTTTACTATCCGGGAGACCCAGTACTTC.

This clonotype was picked up a small number of times. The junction does not match germline at one end; this may be a read error. The chain is built from TRBV4-2 and TRBJ1-4; no clear D gene. CDR1 and CDR2 (germline): LGHNA, YNFKEQ. The CDR3 runs 15 residues. CDR3: CASSQVGRTHEKLFF. The CDR3 nucleotides read TGTGCCAGCAGCCAAGTCGGACGAACTCATGAAAAACTGTTTTTT.

The chain has TRBV4-1 and TRBJ1-2, with D perhaps TRBD1 (5 bases). V was shortened by 4 bases and J by 4 bases, with 19 bases between the two germline ends. Germline V gives CDR1 MGHRA, CDR2 YSYEKL. The CDR3 sequence is 16 residues long. CDR3 nucleotides: TGCGCCAGCAGCCTACGGACACAACCGCGGGGCTATGGCTACACCTTC. It yields the protein CASSLRTQPRGYGYTF.

Remarks on this clonotype: This may come from a read error, since a much larger clone is one base off. The chain combines TRBV25-1 with TRBJ2-1, with TRBD2 matching 11 bases. The CDR3 consists of 16 residues. The germline V gene has CDR1 MGHDK and CDR2 SYGVNS. CDR3 residues: CATSGLAGGRYVEQFF. The CDR3 coding sequence is TGTGCCACCAGTGGTCTAGCGGGGGGACGTTATGTTGAGCAGTTCTTC.

This clonotype was seen only a few times. This chain connects TRBV6-5 to TRBJ1-2; D is unclear. V lost 2 bases, J lost 5 bases, and 9 bases lay in between. This CDR3 region has 13 residues. In germline, CDR1 is MNHEY, CDR2 SVGAGI. CDR3 bases: TGTGCCAGCAGTTACACAGTCTGGTATGGCTACACCTTC. This gives the protein CASSYTVWYGYTF.

The rearrangement joins TRBV5-4 to TRBJ2-3, with 9 nucleotides matching TRBD1. V trimming: 1 base; J trimming: 4 bases; junction bases outside the gene matches: 16. The germline gives CDR1 SGHNT, CDR2 YYREEE (reference sequence). The CDR3 is made up of 19 amino acids. CDR3 amino acids: CASSLPRDRDEPRPDTQYF. DNA of the CDR3: TGTGCCAGCAGCTTGCCCCGGGACAGGGACGAACCTAGGCCAGATACGCAGTATTTT.

This clonotype was counted only a few times. V and J are TRBV20-1 and TRBJ1-1, with D hard to call. V was pared by 1 base and J by 8 bases, with 8 bases between. CDR3 length: 11 residues. Germline CDR1 reads DFQATT; CDR2 reads SNEGSKA (reference sequence). CDR3 DNA sequence: TGCAGTGCTAGAGTGGGTCGGGAAGCTTTCTTT. Its protein is CSARVGREAFF.

The V call is TRBV20-1, the J call TRBJ1-4, with no clear D. V gave up 2 bases and J gave up 5 bases, with 21 bases separating them. The CDR3 consists of 17 residues. The germline gives CDR1 DFQATT, CDR2 SNEGSKA (reference sequence). This chain's CDR3 is CSARLLHTVPGNEKLFF. The CDR3 bases are TGCAGTGCTAGACTCCTTCACACGGTTCCGGGGAATGAAAAACTGTTTTTT.

This sequence joins TRBV7-9 and TRBJ2-7, with D possibly being TRBD1 (5 bases). The germline V and J ends were trimmed by 4 bases and 6 bases, with 19 bases remaining between them. This CDR3 region has 15 residues. Germline V lookup: CDR1 SEHNR, CDR2 FQNEAQ (reference sequence). The CDR3 nucleotides read TGTGCCAGCAGCTACCACAGGTGGAAGCGTTGCGAGCAGTACTTC. Its protein product is CASSYHRWKRCEQYF.

The V and J genes are TRBV5-1 and TRBJ2-6, with D possibly being TRBD2 (6 bases). The CDR3 consists of 21 residues. V was clipped by 1 base and J by 0 bases, with 23 bases between them. The germline gives CDR1 SGHRS, CDR2 YFSETQ. The DNA of the CDR3 is TGCGCCAGCAGCTTGAGGGTGTCGGAGGAGGGCCTCCTCTCTGGGGCCAACGTCCTGACTTTC. Translation: CASSLRVSEEGLLSGANVLTF. Full variable domain (rest looked up from reference TRBV5-1 and TRBJ2-6): KAGVTQTPRYLIKTRGQQVTLSCSPISGHRSVSWYQQTPGQGLQFLFEYFSETQRNKGNFPGRFSGRQFSNSRSEMNVSTLELGDSALYLCASSLRVSEEGLLSGANVLTFGAGSRLTVL.